The 2 T cell receptor beta chains listed next were all sequenced from one sample in a study of CD8+ T cells in alopecia areata. It was cDNA, reverse transcribed from extracted RNA, that served as the sequencing template. Only in-frame clones appear in the TCRdb table, and some are missing; sequencing was by immunoSEQ multiplex PCR. The table lists around 250,000 clones, roughly two thirds of them singletons. Sequencing used CD4+ T cells sorted from blood, obtained at week 0. Source of these receptors: a human donor with alopecia areata.

This clone was picked up one time. V and J are TRBV30 and TRBJ2-3; D is uncertain. The CDR3 runs 15 residues. Germline V gene data show CDR1 as GTSNPN and CDR2 as SVGIG (reference sequence). V was shortened by 1 base and J by 0 bases, with 11 bases between the two germline ends. CDR3 protein: CAWSETGLSTDTQYF. The CDR3 DNA is TGTGCCTGGAGTGAGACGGGTCTAAGCACAGATACGCAGTATTTT.

This clone was seen a few times. The chain combines TRBV14 with TRBJ1-2; D gene uncertain. Trimming stripped 3 bases from V and 4 bases from J, with 12 bases between. This CDR3 spans 14 amino acids. Germline lookup yields CDR1 SGHDN and CDR2 FVKESK. The CDR3 sequence is CASSQNLESYGYTF. Here the CDR3 DNA reads TGTGCCAGCAGCCAGAACCTGGAATCCTATGGCTACACCTTC.